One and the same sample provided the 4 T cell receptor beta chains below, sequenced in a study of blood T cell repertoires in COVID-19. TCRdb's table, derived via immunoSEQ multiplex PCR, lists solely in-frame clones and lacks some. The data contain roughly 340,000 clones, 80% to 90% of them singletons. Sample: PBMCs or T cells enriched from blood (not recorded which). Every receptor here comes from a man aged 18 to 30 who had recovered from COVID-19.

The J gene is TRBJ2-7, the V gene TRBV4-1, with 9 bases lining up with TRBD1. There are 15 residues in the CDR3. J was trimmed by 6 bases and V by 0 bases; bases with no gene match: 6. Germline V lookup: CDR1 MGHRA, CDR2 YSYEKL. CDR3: CASSQDIQGATEQYF. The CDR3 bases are TGCGCCAGCAGCCAAGATATACAGGGGGCTACCGAGCAGTACTTC.

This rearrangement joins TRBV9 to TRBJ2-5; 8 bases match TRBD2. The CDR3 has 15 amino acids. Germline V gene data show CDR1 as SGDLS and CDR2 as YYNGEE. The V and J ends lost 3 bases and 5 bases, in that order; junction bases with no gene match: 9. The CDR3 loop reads CASSAEAGVGETQYF. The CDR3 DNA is TGTGCCAGCAGCGCCGAAGCGGGAGTGGGGGAGACCCAGTACTTC. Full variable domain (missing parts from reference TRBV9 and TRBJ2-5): DSGVTQTPKHLITATGQRVTLRCSPRSGDLSVYWYQQSLDQGLQFLIQYYNGEERAKGNILERFSAQQFPDLHSELNLSSLELGDSALYFCASSAEAGVGETQYFGPGTRLLVL.

For the CDR3, the DNA is TGTGCCAGCAGCCGGACAGGGGATAGCAATCAGCCCCAGCATTTT. This codes for CASSRTGDSNQPQHF. The V and J genes are TRBV7-9 and TRBJ1-5; 9 bases map to TRBD1. Losses at the gene ends were 5 bases for V and 0 bases for J; bases not matched to a gene: 2. This CDR3 spans 15 amino acids. Germline CDR1 reads SEHNR; CDR2 reads FQNEAQ (reference sequence).

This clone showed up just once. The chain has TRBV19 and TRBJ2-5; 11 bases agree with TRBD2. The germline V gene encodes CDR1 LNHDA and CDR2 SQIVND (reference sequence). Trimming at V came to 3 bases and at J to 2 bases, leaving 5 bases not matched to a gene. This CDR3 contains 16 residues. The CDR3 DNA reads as TGTGCCAGTAGTATGAGACTAGCGGGACTTCAAGAGACCCAGTACTTC. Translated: CASSMRLAGLQETQYF.